The TCR beta chain under discussion was sequenced for a study of spatial heterogeneity in lung cancer. Time point meaning: blood at routine non-recurrence follow-up after resection. TCRdb reprocessed the 5' RACE reads with MiXCR, giving one entry per CDR3 protein. This sample has tens of thousands of distinct CDR3 sequences, with about 5.3% found just once. The CDR3 runs to 16 residues. V gave up 5 bases and J gave up 2 bases, with 17 bases separating them. Looked up from germline, CDR1 is MDHEN and CDR2 is SYDVKM. In this sample, this clonotype turned up many times. The sample here was PBMCs, taken at follow-up. This TCR was sampled from a female donor with early-stage non-small cell lung cancer. This chain links TRBV28 with TRBJ2-3; D is perhaps TRBD1 (6 bases). The CDR3: CASSPQGPGFTDTQYF. The CDR3 DNA reads TGTGCCAGCAGTCCACAGGGACCCGGATTCACAGATACGCAGTATTTT.